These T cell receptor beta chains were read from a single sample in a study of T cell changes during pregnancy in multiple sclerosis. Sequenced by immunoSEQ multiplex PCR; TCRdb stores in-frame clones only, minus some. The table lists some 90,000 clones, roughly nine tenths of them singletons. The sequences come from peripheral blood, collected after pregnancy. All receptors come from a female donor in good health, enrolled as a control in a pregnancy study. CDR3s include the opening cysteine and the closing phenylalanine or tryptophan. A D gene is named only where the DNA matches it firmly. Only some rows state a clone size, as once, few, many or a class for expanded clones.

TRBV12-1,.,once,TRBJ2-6,CASNFCPGGAEGANVLTF,TGTGCCAGCAACTTTTGCCCAGGGGGCGCGGAAGGGGCCAACGTCCTGACTTTC
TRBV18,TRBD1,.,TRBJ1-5,CASSPTGAGEPQHF,TGTGCCAGCTCACCCACAGGGGCGGGTGAGCCCCAGCATTTT
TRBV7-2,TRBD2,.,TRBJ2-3,CASSLQRGASTDTQYF,TGTGCCAGCAGCTTACAGCGGGGAGCCAGCACAGATACGCAGTATTTT
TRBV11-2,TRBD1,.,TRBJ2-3,CASSPGQGTTDTQYF,TGTGCCAGCAGCCCTGGACAGGGTACCACAGATACGCAGTATTTT
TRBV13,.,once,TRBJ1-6,CASSPGQYNSPLHF,TGTGCCAGCAGCCCCGGACAGTATAATTCACCCCTCCACTTT
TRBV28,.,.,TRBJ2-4,CASSFLRGKNIQYF,TGTGCCAGCAGTTTTCTCAGGGGCAAAAACATTCAGTACTTC
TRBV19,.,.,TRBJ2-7,CASRASGTRFEQYF,TGTGCCAGTAGGGCCTCCGGGACACGTTTCGAGCAGTACTTC
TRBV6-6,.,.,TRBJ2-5,CASRNLRGGARETQYF,TGTGCCAGCAGAAACCTTAGGGGGGGGGCTCGGGAGACCCAGTACTTC
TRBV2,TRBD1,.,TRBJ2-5,CASRGQGAIWETQYF,TGTGCCAGCAGGGGACAGGGGGCTATCTGGGAGACCCAGTACTTC
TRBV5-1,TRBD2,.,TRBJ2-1,CASSPRTSGGLRAYNEQFF,TGCGCCAGCAGCCCCCGGACTAGCGGGGGGTTGAGGGCCTACAATGAGCAGTTCTTC
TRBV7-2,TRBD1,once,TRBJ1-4,CASSSRTGINEKLFF,TGTGCCAGCAGCTCCCGGACAGGGATTAATGAAAAACTGTTTTTT
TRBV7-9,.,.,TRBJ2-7,CATPGVSYEQYF,TGTGCCACCCCCGGGGTCTCCTACGAGCAGTACTTC
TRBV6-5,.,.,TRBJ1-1,CASGQGGTEAFF,TGTGCCAGCGGGCAAGGGGGCACTGAAGCTTTCTTT
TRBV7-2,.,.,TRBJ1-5,CASTATGLNQPQHF,TGTGCCAGCACCGCCACAGGGCTCAATCAGCCCCAGCATTTT
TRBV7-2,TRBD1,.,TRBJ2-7,CASSLAPGTAPGEQYF,TGTGCCAGCAGCTTAGCGCCCGGGACAGCCCCGGGGGAGCAGTACTTC
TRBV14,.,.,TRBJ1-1,CASSQVGGNTEAFF,TGTGCCAGCAGCCAAGTGGGGGGGAACACTGAAGCTTTCTTT
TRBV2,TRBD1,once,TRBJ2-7,CASSPGTGGYEQYF,TGTGCCAGCAGTCCCGGGACAGGGGGCTACGAGCAGTACTTC
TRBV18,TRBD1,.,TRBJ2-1,CASSAGTDSYNEQFF,TGTGCCAGCTCGGCCGGGACAGACTCCTACAATGAGCAGTTCTTC
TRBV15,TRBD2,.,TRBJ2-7,CATRVAGDPYEQYF,TGTGCCACCAGGGTTGCGGGGGATCCCTACGAGCAGTACTTC
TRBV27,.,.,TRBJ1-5,CASSSLDQPQHF,TGTGCCAGCAGTTCTTTAGATCAGCCCCAGCATTTT
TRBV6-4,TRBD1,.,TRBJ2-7,CASSADRGYEQYF,TGTGCCAGCAGCGCCGACAGGGGCTACGAGCAGTACTTC
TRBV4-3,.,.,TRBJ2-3,CASSQDGRALRTDTQYF,TGCGCCAGCAGCCAAGACGGCAGGGCTTTGAGAACAGATACGCAGTATTTT
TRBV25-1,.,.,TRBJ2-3,CASSDPGRGPTDTQYF,TGTGCCAGCAGTGACCCGGGGAGAGGGCCCACAGATACGCAGTATTTT
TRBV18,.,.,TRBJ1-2,CASSLDREHGYTF,TGTGCCAGCTCACTCGACAGAGAGCATGGCTACACCTTC
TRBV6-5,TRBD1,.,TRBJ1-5,CASSSAGTVGNQPQHF,TGTGCCAGCAGTTCAGCAGGGACAGTAGGCAATCAGCCCCAGCATTTT
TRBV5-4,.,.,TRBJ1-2,CASSSGYPKTGTGDGYTF,TGTGCCAGCAGCTCCGGGTATCCCAAAACCGGGACGGGGGATGGCTACACCTTC
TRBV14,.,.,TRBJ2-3,CASSHAGSNTQYF,TGTGCCAGCAGCCATGCAGGGTCTAATACGCAGTATTTT
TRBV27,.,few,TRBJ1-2,CASSSRARGANYGYTF,TGTGCCAGCAGTTCTCGGGCCAGGGGAGCTAACTATGGCTACACCTTC
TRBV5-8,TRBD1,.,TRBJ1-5,CASSLGRQGHQPQHF,TGTGCCAGCAGCTTGGGACGACAGGGTCATCAGCCCCAGCATTTT
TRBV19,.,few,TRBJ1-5,CASSYYSLSNQPQHF,TGTGCCAGTAGTTATTACAGCCTTAGCAATCAGCCCCAGCATTTT
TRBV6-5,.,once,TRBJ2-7,CASSYDSSYEQYF,TGTGCCAGCAGTTACGACAGCTCCTACGAGCAGTACTTC
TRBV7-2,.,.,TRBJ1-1,CASSRAYGNTEAFF,TGTGCCAGCAGCCGAGCATACGGGAACACTGAAGCTTTCTTT
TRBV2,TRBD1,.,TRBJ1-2,CASTPSGTGGGGYTF,TGTGCCAGCACTCCTTCCGGGACAGGGGGCGGTGGCTACACCTTC
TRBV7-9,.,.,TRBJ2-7,CASSPKEDSYEQYF,TGTGCCAGCAGCCCTAAGGAGGATTCCTACGAGCAGTACTTC
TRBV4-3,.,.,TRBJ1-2,CASSLDRITARGYTF,TGCGCCAGCAGCCTCGACAGGATCACAGCTAGGGGCTACACCTTC
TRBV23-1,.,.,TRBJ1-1,CASSQSLGGRTEAFF,TGCGCCAGCAGTCAATCTCTCGGGGGGAGGACTGAAGCTTTCTTT
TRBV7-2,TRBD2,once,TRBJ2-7,CASSLAHGLAGGPSEQYF,TGTGCCAGCAGCTTAGCCCATGGACTAGCGGGGGGGCCAAGCGAGCAGTACTTC
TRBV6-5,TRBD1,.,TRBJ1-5,CASSPRTGAGAQHF,TGTGCCAGCAGCCCTAGGACAGGGGCGGGAGCCCAGCATTTT
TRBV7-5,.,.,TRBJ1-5,CARSLIGPGVNQPQHF,TGTGCCAGAAGCTTAATAGGGCCGGGGGTCAATCAGCCCCAGCATTTT
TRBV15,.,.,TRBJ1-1,CATSRDPLRGTEAFF,TGTGCCACCAGCAGAGATCCTCTAAGGGGTACTGAAGCTTTCTTT
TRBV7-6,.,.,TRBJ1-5,CASSLGGQPQHF,TGTGCCAGCAGCTTAGGCGGGCAGCCCCAGCATTTT
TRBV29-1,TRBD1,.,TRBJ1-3,CSVLGQGDPSGNTIYF,TGCAGCGTCCTGGGACAGGGGGATCCCTCTGGAAACACCATATATTTT
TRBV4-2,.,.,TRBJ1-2,CASSQGSGNYGYTF,TGTGCCAGCAGCCAAGGGTCGGGTAACTATGGCTACACCTTC
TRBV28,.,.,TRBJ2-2,CASSLPGQVNTGELFF,TGTGCCAGCAGTCTCCCGGGACAAGTAAACACCGGGGAGCTGTTTTTT
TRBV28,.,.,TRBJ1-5,CASSRGGTGNQPQHF,TGTGCCAGCAGTAGGGGGGGCACGGGCAATCAGCCCCAGCATTTT